This T cell receptor beta chain appears in the sequencing data of a study of T cell responses to AZD1222 COVID-19 vaccine. The germline V gene encodes CDR1 SEHNR and CDR2 FQNEAQ (reference sequence). The germline V and J ends were trimmed by 2 bases and 3 bases, with 10 bases remaining between them. The CDR3 spans 14 residues. Data came from immunoSEQ multiplex PCR; TCRdb stores just in-frame clones and leaves some out. This sample has roughly 200,000 clones; approximately 91% occur once, and the top ten carry more than 1.5%. Second-dose groups at about 4 or about 12 weeks were pooled. The rearrangement joins TRBV7-9 to TRBJ1-1; D call uncertain. The sample was peripheral blood, taken 28 days after the second AZD1222 dose. This clonotype originated in an adult who received the AZD1222 COVID-19 vaccine. The CDR3 sequence is CASSLPFIDTEAFF. The CDR3, as DNA: TGTGCCAGCAGCTTACCCTTCATTGACACTGAAGCTTTCTTT. Drawing the rest from reference TRBV7-9 and TRBJ1-1, the complete variable domain is DTGVSQNPRHKITKRGQNVTFRCDPISEHNRLYWYRQTLGQGPEFLTYFQNEAQLEKSRLLSDRFSAERPKGSFSTLEIQRTEQGDSAMYLCASSLPFIDTEAFFGQGTRLTVV.